The 11 T cell receptor beta chains listed next were all sequenced from one sample in a study of blood T cell repertoires in COVID-19. Some clones are missing from TCRdb's copy, which holds only in-frame ones; the method was immunoSEQ multiplex PCR. The profile covers about 48,000 clones, with 85% to 90% appearing a single time and approximately 2.5% taken by the ten largest. The sample consisted of peripheral blood. These receptor sequences come from an elderly woman with COVID-19, enrolled during active disease.

The chain employs TRBV3-1 (or the pseudogene TRBV3-2) and TRBJ1-4; TRBD1 agrees at 9 bases. Trimming at V came to 4 bases and at J to 3 bases, leaving 9 bases not matched to a gene. In germline, CDR1 is LGHDT, CDR2 YNNKEL (reference sequence). The length of the CDR3 is 17 residues. CDR3 coding DNA: TGTGCCAGCAGCCGTAGGGACAGGGCTTTTTCTAATGAAAAACTGTTTTTT. Its protein product is CASSRRDRAFSNEKLFF.

The chain uses TRBV6-5 and TRBJ2-1, with 7 bases identical to TRBD1. Germline CDR1 reads MNHEY; CDR2 reads SVGAGI. There are 15 residues in the CDR3. Trimming cost V 2 bases and J 2 bases; bases outside gene matches: 3. CDR3 in DNA: TGTGCCAGCAGTTACCGGCAGGGGGCCTACAATGAGCAGTTCTTC. Encoded protein: CASSYRQGAYNEQFF.

Worth noting for this clone: At the DNA level, this CDR3 is encoded by other sequences in the same sample as well. This rearrangement joins TRBV5-1 to TRBJ1-4; 7 bases are shared with TRBD1. V trimming: 4 bases; J trimming: 3 bases; junction bases outside the gene matches: 3. The CDR3 has 14 amino acids. Germline V gene data show CDR1 as SGHRS and CDR2 as YFSETQ. DNA of the CDR3: TGCGCCAGCAGCCGACAGGGAGCTAATGAAAAACTGTTTTTT. Protein: CASSRQGANEKLFF.

The rearrangement links TRBV15 to TRBJ2-1; 13 positions agree with TRBD2. This CDR3 comprises 15 residues. Unmatched junction bases numbered 6, after V lost 6 bases and J lost 7 bases. Germline values: CDR1 LNHNV, CDR2 YYDKDF (reference sequence). In nucleotides, the CDR3 is TGTGCCACCAGTCTCCCGGGACTAGCGGGGAATGAGCAGTTCTTC. Translated: CATSLPGLAGNEQFF. The full variable domain, rest sourced from reference TRBV15 and TRBJ2-1, is DAMVIQNPRYQVTQFGKPVTLSCSQTLNHNVMYWYQQKSSQAPKLLFHYYDKDFNNEADTPDNFQSRRPNTSFCFLDIRSPGLGDTAMYLCATSLPGLAGNEQFFGPGTRLTVL.

The rearrangement links TRBV7-2 to TRBJ1-4; 8 bases match TRBD1. The length of the CDR3 is 15 residues. In germline, CDR1 is SGHTA, CDR2 FQGNSA. The V gene end was trimmed by 1 base and the J gene end by 8 bases; junction bases not matched to a gene: 6. CDR3 bases: TGTGCCAGCAGCTTAGTGACAGGGGTTGGGGAAAAACTGTTTTTT. Protein: CASSLVTGVGEKLFF.

The gene calls are TRBV7-2 and TRBJ1-2, with D perhaps matching TRBD1 (5 bases). Germline V gives CDR1 SGHTA, CDR2 FQGNSA. Trimming took off 1 base at V and 7 bases at J, with 10 bases between the two ends. This CDR3 region has 13 residues. The CDR3 region is CASSLDQGRGYTF. CDR3 DNA sequence: TGTGCCAGCAGCTTAGACCAGGGCCGTGGCTACACCTTC.

The V and J genes are TRBV5-4 and TRBJ1-2, with 11 bases fitting TRBD1. CDR1 and CDR2 from the germline V gene are SGHNT and YYREEE (reference sequence). The CDR3 has 15 residues. The ends lost 7 bases at V and 0 bases at J; junction bases unmatched: 5. CDR3 amino acids: CASGTGGIANYGYTF. In DNA, the CDR3 is TGTGCCAGCGGGACAGGGGGAATAGCTAACTATGGCTACACCTTC.

The chain has TRBV6-5 and TRBJ2-5, with 10 bases lining up with TRBD2. Germline V gene sequence: CDR1 MNHEY, CDR2 SVGAGI. The CDR3 is made up of 14 amino acids. V gave up 7 bases and J gave up 4 bases; unmatched junction bases: 6. The CDR3, as DNA: TGTGCCAGCAAAAGGCTAGCGGGAGTAGAGACCCAGTACTTC. Residues: CASKRLAGVETQYF.

J is TRBJ2-7 and V is TRBV30; 8 bases line up with TRBD1. This CDR3 spans 15 amino acids. Trimming cost V 3 bases and J 4 bases; bases outside gene matches: 11. The germline gives CDR1 GTSNPN, CDR2 SVGIG (reference sequence). Written as DNA, the CDR3 is TGTGCCTGGAGGGTCACAGGGGGAAGTGCTTACGAGCAGTACTTC. Its protein is CAWRVTGGSAYEQYF.

The chain employs TRBV5-8 and TRBJ1-5; 9 bases match TRBD1. V shed 7 bases, J shed 0 bases, and the junction held 8 bases outside the gene matches. The CDR3 runs to 16 residues. Germline CDR1 reads SGHTS; CDR2 reads YDEGEE. The CDR3 nucleotides are TGTGCCAGCGTACGGGGGGGACAGGGTAGCAATCAGCCCCAGCATTTT. Residues: CASVRGGQGSNQPQHF. The full variable domain, its missing parts supplied by reference TRBV5-8 and TRBJ1-5, is EAGVTQSPTHLIKTRGQQATLRCSPISGHTSVYWYQQALGLGLQFLLWYDEGEERNRGNFPPRFSGRQFPNYSSELNVNALELEDSALYLCASVRGGQGSNQPQHFGDGTRLSIL.

The J gene is TRBJ2-1, the V gene TRBV7-9; 10 bases fit TRBD2. Germline V gives CDR1 SEHNR, CDR2 FQNEAQ (reference sequence). This CDR3 comprises 14 residues. V shed 6 bases and J 7 bases; nucleotides not matched to a gene: 6. In nucleotides, the CDR3 is TGTGCCAGCAGGCCGGGACTAGCGCATAATGAGCAGTTCTTC. It is translated as CASRPGLAHNEQFF.